Below, 10 T cell receptor beta chains from the same sample are listed, as sequenced in a study of PD-L1 blockade in urothelial cancer. The table came from immunoSEQ multiplex PCR; TCRdb's copy has only in-frame clones and leaves some out. The table includes 46,000 or so clones, approximately 84% detected once. Time point given: peripheral blood 6 weeks after treatment start. The specimen comprised PBMCs, sampled around atezolizumab (anti-PD-L1) treatment. These receptors came from a man aged 55 to 70 with urothelial cancer.

The chain has TRBV7-9 and TRBJ2-4; 8 nucleotides match TRBD2. The CDR3 extends over 14 amino acids. J lost 6 bases, V lost 5 bases, and 6 bases had no gene match. Germline CDR1 SEHNR, CDR2 FQNEAQ (reference sequence). In DNA, the CDR3 is TGTGCCAGCAGCCCCGGGGGGGGAACAAACATTCAGTACTTC. Its protein product is CASSPGGGTNIQYF.

The chain links TRBV29-1 to TRBJ2-5; perhaps TRBD2 as D (5 bases). The V gene lost 1 base and the J gene lost 0 bases, with 6 bases spanning the gap. Germline-derived CDR1 and CDR2 are SQVTM and ANQGSEA. The CDR3 spans 13 residues. The CDR3 loop reads CSVEGGYQETQYF. CDR3 nucleotide sequence: TGCAGCGTTGAAGGCGGGTACCAAGAGACCCAGTACTTC. Full variable domain (outside the CDR3, taken from reference TRBV29-1 and TRBJ2-5): SAVISQKPSRDICQRGTSLTIQCQVDSQVTMMFWYRQQPGQSLTLIATANQGSEATYESGFVIDKFPISRPNLTFSTLTVSNMSPEDSSIYLCSVEGGYQETQYFGPGTRLLVL.

The chain uses TRBV4-3 and TRBJ1-2; possibly TRBD1 for D (5 bases). The V end was cut by 0 bases, the J end by 8 bases, with 16 bases between. Germline V gene sequence: CDR1 LGHNA, CDR2 YSLEER. CDR3 length equals 15 residues. The CDR3 DNA reads TGCGCCAGCAGCCAAGATTATGGCAGGGTCATCGGCTACACCTTC. It translates to CASSQDYGRVIGYTF.

The chain uses TRBV15 and TRBJ1-4; TRBD1 aligns across 10 bases. Germline V gene sequence: CDR1 LNHNV, CDR2 YYDKDF (reference sequence). This CDR3 has 16 amino acids. V was clipped by 0 bases and J by 8 bases; unmatched bases: 6. This chain's CDR3 is CATSRDYETGGEKLFF. CDR3 in DNA: TGTGCCACCAGCAGAGATTACGAGACAGGGGGCGAAAAACTGTTTTTT. Full variable domain (remainder filled in from reference TRBV15 and TRBJ1-4): DAMVIQNPRYQVTQFGKPVTLSCSQTLNHNVMYWYQQKSSQAPKLLFHYYDKDFNNEADTPDNFQSRRPNTSFCFLDIRSPGLGDTAMYLCATSRDYETGGEKLFFGSGTQLSVL.

J is TRBJ1-2 and V is TRBV19; TRBD1 might be the D (5 bases). Trimming stripped 3 bases from V and 0 bases from J, with 14 bases between. There are 16 residues in the CDR3. CDR1 is LNHDA and CDR2 is SQIVND in the germline V gene (reference sequence). For the CDR3, the DNA is TGTGCCAGTAGTATGGGACTACCTCTAGCTAACTATGGCTACACCTTC. This sequence encodes CASSMGLPLANYGYTF.

The chain combines TRBV18 with TRBJ1-1; D possibly corresponds to TRBD1 (5 bases). The CDR3 runs to 17 residues. CDR1 and CDR2 from the germline V gene are KGHSH and LQKENI. Deletions cut 3 bases from V and 0 bases from J, with 17 bases between. The CDR3 sequence is CASSPRGLAGMNTEAFF. The CDR3 DNA reads TGTGCCAGCTCACCCCGGGGACTCGCAGGGATGAACACTGAAGCTTTCTTT.

The gene calls are TRBV6-1 and TRBJ2-1; 10 bases are shared with TRBD1. CDR1 and CDR2 (germline): MNHNS, SASEGT. The CDR3 extends over 13 amino acids. J lost 10 bases, V lost 4 bases, and 4 bases had no gene match. CDR3 sequence reads: CASSAMTGGEQFF. In DNA form, the CDR3 reads TGTGCCAGCAGTGCGATGACAGGGGGCGAGCAGTTCTTC.

This chain joins TRBV7-9 and TRBJ1-2; 9 bases map to TRBD1. Trimming removed 4 bases from V and 0 bases from J; junction bases left unmatched: 9. The CDR3 is made up of 17 amino acids. Germline lookup yields CDR1 SEHNR and CDR2 FQNEAQ (reference sequence). DNA of the CDR3: TGTGCCAGCAGCTCGGTAACAGGGGGCCCAGCTAACTATGGCTACACCTTC. It is translated as CASSSVTGGPANYGYTF.

Details on this clone: One end of the junction varies from germline; a read error may be responsible. This chain connects TRBV5-1 to TRBJ2-1; tentatively, D is TRBD2 (5 bases). Germline CDR1 and CDR2: SGHRS and YFSETQ. This CDR3 contains 15 residues. CDR3 loop: CASSLVASSNNEQFF. CDR3 bases: TGCGCCAGCAGCTTGGTGGCTAGCTCCAACAATGAGCAGTTCTTC.

The chain carries TRBV19 and TRBJ1-1; perhaps TRBD1 as D (6 bases). This CDR3 spans 18 amino acids. V shed 5 bases and J shed 0 bases, with 22 bases lying between them. Germline CDR1 is LNHDA and CDR2 is SQIVND (reference sequence). CDR3 in amino acids: CASSSIVQGHLMNTEAFF. CDR3 bases: TGTGCCAGTAGTTCCATCGTACAGGGTCACCTCATGAACACTGAAGCTTTCTTT.